This T cell receptor (beta chain) derives from a study of blood T cell repertoires in COVID-19. Study background: There were acute and convalescent COVID-19 samples, and they came from the United States, Italy and Spain. PBMCs, B-cell-depleted T cells, or T cells provided the cDNA or gDNA that made up the material.

Per germline, CDR1 MNHEY and CDR2 SVGAGI. The CDR3 extends over 13 amino acids. V lost 5 bases, J lost 11 bases, and 13 bases lay in between. In the study's own analysis: Quantification of nucleated cells was approximated via reference gene primer amplification. Clones were sequenced by immunoSEQ multiplex PCR, and TCRdb holds only the in-frame ones, with some missing. The V and J calls and clone size come from that table; D and trimming were worked out from the DNA. The data show fewer than 120,000 clones, roughly four fifths seen once. The sample consisted of peripheral blood. This clonotype originated in a woman aged 55-70 years with acute or convalescent COVID-19. The V call is TRBV6-5, the J call TRBJ1-6; D is unresolved. The CDR3 region is CASSPAKLTPLHF. The CDR3 coding sequence is TGTGCCAGCAGTCCCGCTAAGTTGACACCCCTCCACTTT.